This T cell receptor beta chain originates from a study of blood T cell repertoires in COVID-19. Overall study: Acute and convalescent COVID-19 samples came from the United States, Italy and Spain. Sample material is recorded as cDNA or gDNA derived from T cells, B-cell-depleted T cells, or PBMCs.

In the original processing: Nucleated cell number was recorded as an estimate derived from reference gene primer amplification. Using immunoSEQ multiplex PCR, the repertoire was profiled, and TCRdb retains in-frame clones only, with some absent. The V and J calls and the clone size are those of that table, but D and trimming were determined from the DNA. Of around 130,000 clones listed, 80% to 90% are singletons. The V end was cut by 0 bases, the J end by 2 bases, with 8 bases between. The CDR3 consists of 15 residues. Looked up from germline, CDR1 is SGDLS and CDR2 is YYNGEE. The specimen was peripheral blood. The genes are TRBV9 and TRBJ1-4, with a weak D call TRBD1 (5 bases). The TCR originated in a human donor in a cohort sampled during active COVID-19. CDR3 sequence (DNA): TGTGCCAGCAGCGTAGACCGGGGGACTAATGAAAAACTGTTTTTT. Encoded protein: CASSVDRGTNEKLFF.